These 5 T cell receptor beta chains were sequenced from one sample in a study of identical twins. Via MiXCR, TCRdb re-called the 5' RACE reads, giving one row per CDR3 protein. The sample carries around 140,000 distinct CDR3 sequences, 3.5% recorded once. Specimen: memory T cells sorted from blood. Receptor source: a man aged 18 to 29 in good health.

Concerning this clonotype itself: The junction and the germline gene differ at one end; a read error may be behind it. The chain links TRBV9 to TRBJ2-1; 8 positions agree with TRBD2. Germline V gene data show CDR1 as SGDLS and CDR2 as YYNGEE. The CDR3 runs to 15 residues. The CDR3 region is CASSLEGTRAHERFF. CDR3 nucleotide sequence: TGTGCCAGCAGCCTAGAGGGGACTAGAGCCCATGAGCGGTTCTTC.

This clonotype was picked up many times. This chain connects TRBV25-1 to TRBJ2-5; D is perhaps TRBD1 (7 bases). V lost 2 bases to trimming and J lost 8 bases, with 21 bases between them. The CDR3 runs 16 residues. The germline V gene has CDR1 MGHDK and CDR2 SYGVNS. CDR3 amino acids: CASSEGLWRGLETQYF. For the CDR3, the DNA is TGTGCCAGCAGTGAAGGATTATGGAGGGGGCTGGAAACCCAGTACTTC.

This clonotype was recorded many times. The chain carries TRBV11-1 and TRBJ2-4; TRBD2 might be the D (5 bases). Between the trimmed V and J ends, which lost 5 bases and 1 base, there was a span of 12 bases. Germline CDR1 SGHAT, CDR2 FQDESV (reference sequence). The CDR3 spans 15 residues. The CDR3 coding sequence is TGTGCCAGCAGCCATCGGGAAGGGGCCAAAAACATTCAGTACTTC. This codes for CASSHREGAKNIQYF.

There are many counts of this clonotype. The chain employs TRBV4-1 and TRBJ2-3, with TRBD2 identical over 8 bases. Germline CDR1 reads MGHRA; CDR2 reads YSYEKL. CDR3 length: 14 amino acids. V was pared by 4 bases and J by 2 bases, with 2 bases of the junction left unmatched. The CDR3, as DNA: TGCGCCAGCAGCCCGGGACTAGTCACAGATACGCAGTATTTT. Translation: CASSPGLVTDTQYF.

In this sample, this clonotype turned up many times. This chain uses TRBV12-3 or TRBV12-4 with TRBJ1-2, with D hard to call. The V and J ends lost 1 base and 7 bases respectively, with 4 bases between them. The CDR3 totals 11 residues. The CDR3 coding sequence is TGTGCCAGCAGTTTAGGACTTGGCTACACCTTC. Translating it yields CASSLGLGYTF.